These 21 T cell receptor beta chains were all obtained from the same sample, sequenced in a study of blood T cells in healthy people across ages (dated by TCRdb to 2015 to 2017). Library method: 5' RACE. The reads were generated on an Illumina HiSeq 2500. A second PCR of roughly 6 to 11 cycles was run with a J-beta primer mix and a sample-barcoded 5' primer. The public reads were quality trimmed at Q25 with fastp and then assembled into clones with MiXCR by TCRdb, keeping productive beta chains. Here each entry gathers all rows of one CDR3 protein and keeps the most common genes and DNA. Recorded for this sample are 450,000 to 700,000 distinct CDR3 sequences; 25% to 30% of them occurred a single time. Of the sample, around a sixth falls within the top ten clones. The sequencing input was blood. The receptors here all came from a woman in her sixties or seventies in good health.

The table lists this clonotype with a few counts. The V call is TRBV5-5, the J call TRBJ2-5; tentatively, D is TRBD2 (5 bases). From germline, CDR1 is SGHKS and CDR2 YYEKEE (reference sequence). V was pared by 7 bases and J by 4 bases, with 14 bases between. This CDR3 comprises 13 residues. The CDR3 loop is CASRTTLAETQYF. The CDR3 DNA reads TGTGCCAGCCGGACGACTCTAGCAGAGACCCAGTACTTC.

The chain is built from TRBV20-1 and TRBJ2-5; 9 positions agree with TRBD2. The J call may be mistaken, given a closer DNA end match to TRBJ2-1. Germline lookup yields CDR1 DFQATT and CDR2 SNEGSKA (reference sequence). This CDR3 spans 14 amino acids. The CDR3 here is CSARGSGGINEQFF. CDR3 coding DNA: TGCAGTGCCCGAGGTAGCGGGGGTATTAATGAGCAGTTCTTC.

The genes are TRBV29-1 and TRBJ2-1, with 9 positions matching TRBD1. In germline, CDR1 is SQVTM, CDR2 ANQGSEA. Trimming took 7 bases from V and 0 from J; bases not matched to a gene: 4. CDR3 size: 14 residues. The CDR3 region has the DNA TGCAGCGCTGTGACAGGGGGCTCCTACAATGAGCAGTTCTTC. Its protein product is CSAVTGGSYNEQFF.

DNA of the CDR3: TGCGCCAGCAGCCAAGTACTAGCGGGGGCTGTTGAGCAGTTCTTC. Translating gives CASSQVLAGAVEQFF. The gene calls are TRBV4-3 and TRBJ2-1; 11 bases agree with TRBD2. V trimming: 1 base; J trimming: 9 bases; junction bases outside the gene matches: 5. This CDR3 has 15 residues. CDR1 LGHNA and CDR2 YSLEER come from the germline V gene.

The chain employs TRBV20-1 and TRBJ2-1; D unclear. The V end lost 0 bases, the J end lost 7 bases, and 7 bases lay between the germline ends. The CDR3 is 12 amino acids. The germline V gene encodes CDR1 DFQATT and CDR2 SNEGSKA (reference sequence). The CDR3 here is CSARDNPNEQFF. CDR3 DNA sequence: TGCAGTGCTAGAGACAACCCAAATGAGCAGTTCTTC.

There are a few counts of this clonotype. The chain uses TRBV12-3 or TRBV12-4 and TRBJ1-1; no firm D call. The CDR3 is 10 amino acids. V was pared by 8 bases and J by 10 bases, with 11 bases between. CDR3 residues: CASSSTAAFF. The CDR3 bases are TGTGCCAGCTCCTCAACAGCAGCTTTCTTT.

The chain recombines TRBV12-3 or TRBV12-4 with TRBJ2-5; 7 bases fit TRBD2. The CDR3 is 15 amino acids. V lost 0 bases and J lost 4; bases outside the gene matches: 5. Here the CDR3 reads CASSLAGRVRETQYF. DNA of the CDR3: TGTGCCAGCAGTTTAGCGGGGAGGGTAAGAGAGACCCAGTACTTC.

The J gene is TRBJ2-5, the V gene TRBV15, with D maybe TRBD2 (6 bases). The CDR3 has 16 amino acids. The V gene's germline CDR1 is LNHNV and CDR2 YYDKDF (reference sequence). V lost 0 bases, J lost 6 bases, and 17 bases lay in between. The CDR3 DNA sequence: TGTGCCACCAGCAGAGAAGGAGCGGGTTTTGTGAAGACCCAGTACTTC. Residues: CATSREGAGFVKTQYF.

The V and J genes are TRBV11-2 and TRBJ2-4, with D possibly TRBD2 on 7 matching bases. This CDR3 spans 17 amino acids. Trimming shortened V by 1 base and J by 1 base, and 14 bases separated the two germline ends. Looked up from germline, CDR1 is SGHAT and CDR2 is FQNNGV. As DNA, the CDR3 is TGTGCCAGCAGCTTAGTAGGGGGGGGGCAGGCCAAAAACATTCAGTACTTC. Translation gives CASSLVGGGQAKNIQYF. The whole variable domain, filled in from reference TRBV11-2 and TRBJ2-4, reads EAGVAQSPRYKIIEKRQSVAFWCNPISGHATLYWYQQILGQGPKLLIQFQNNGVVDDSQLPKDRFSAERLKGVDSTLKIQPAKLEDSAVYLCASSLVGGGQAKNIQYFGAGTRLSVL.

CDR3 residues: CASSSPVVGARTDTQYF. The CDR3 DNA follows: TGTGCCAGCAGCTCCCCCGTTGTCGGGGCCCGCACAGATACGCAGTATTTT. J is TRBJ2-3 and V is TRBV7-9; the D call may be TRBD1 or TRBD2 (5 bases each). The CDR3 is made up of 17 amino acids. Trimming took 4 bases from V and 1 from J, leaving 18 bases between them. CDR1 and CDR2 from the germline V gene are SEHNR and FQNEAQ (reference sequence).

This clonotype occurred a few times. The J gene is TRBJ1-1, the V gene TRBV7-9, with D tentatively TRBD1 (6 bases). Trimming shortened V by 5 bases and J by 6 bases, and 16 bases separated the two germline ends. Germline values: CDR1 SEHNR, CDR2 FQNEAQ (reference sequence). The CDR3 sequence is 14 residues long. This CDR3 is CASSAGLQGPEAFF. The CDR3 nucleotides are TGTGCCAGCAGCGCGGGCCTACAGGGTCCTGAAGCTTTCTTT.

In this sample, this clonotype turned up a few times. The chain uses TRBV7-3 and TRBJ2-5, with D possibly being TRBD1 (6 bases). The germline V gene encodes CDR1 SGHTA and CDR2 FQGTGA. Trimming cost V 3 bases and J 6 bases, with 14 bases left between them. The CDR3 covers 14 residues. For the CDR3, the DNA is TGTGCCAGCAGCTTGGGGGCACAGGCAAAGACCCAGTACTTC. Protein: CASSLGAQAKTQYF.

This chain connects TRBV6-5 to TRBJ1-2, with D unclear. CDR1 is MNHEY and CDR2 is SVGAGI in the germline V gene. Trimming took 2 bases from V and 2 from J, leaving 3 bases between them. The CDR3 consists of 12 residues. Here the CDR3 reads CASSYNNYGYTF. As DNA, the CDR3 is TGTGCCAGCAGTTACAACAACTATGGCTACACCTTC.

To note about this clonotype: A much larger clone differs from this one at a single base, so this may be a read error. The gene calls are TRBV7-2 and TRBJ1-4; no clear D. The CDR3 is made up of 13 amino acids. Germline V gene sequence: CDR1 SGHTA, CDR2 FQGNSA. V lost 8 bases and J 8 bases, leaving 15 bases between the germline ends. The CDR3 DNA sequence: TGTGCCAGCGGTCCCCGGGAGGGAGAAAAACTGTTTTTT. This gives the protein CASGPREGEKLFF.

The gene calls are TRBV6-6 and TRBJ1-5; 7 bases agree with TRBD1. Trimming at V came to 9 bases and at J to 9 bases, leaving 8 bases not matched to a gene. The CDR3 contains 12 residues. The germline gives CDR1 MNHNY, CDR2 SVGAGI (reference sequence). This CDR3 is CASYSRGLPQHF. CDR3 bases: TGTGCCAGTTATTCTAGGGGGCTGCCCCAGCATTTT.

The chain has TRBV4-3 and TRBJ1-6, with TRBD1 identical over 10 bases. V gave up 3 bases and J gave up 9 bases; unmatched junction bases: 5. Looked up from germline, CDR1 is LGHNA and CDR2 is YSLEER. The CDR3 runs 15 residues. The CDR3 bases are TGCGCCAGCAGCCAGGAGACAGGGGGCGGTTCACCCCTCCACTTT. Its protein product is CASSQETGGGSPLHF.

This clonotype was detected many times. CDR3 residues: CAISGLAGFTDTQYF. CDR3 nucleotides: TGTGCCATCAGTGGACTAGCGGGGTTCACAGATACGCAGTATTTT. J is TRBJ2-3 and V is TRBV10-3; 11 bases agree with TRBD2. The ends lost 4 bases at V and 2 bases at J; junction bases unmatched: 2. CDR1 and CDR2 (germline): ENHRY, SYGVKD. The CDR3 sequence is 15 residues long.

The genes are TRBV6-2 or TRBV6-3 and TRBJ1-1; D uncertain. The CDR3 contains 12 residues. The germline V and J ends were trimmed by 6 bases and 4 bases, with 9 bases remaining between them. CDR1 is MNHEY and CDR2 is SVGEGT in the germline V gene. The CDR3 region has the DNA TGTGCCAGCAGCCAACGTACCACTGAAGCTTTCTTT. Residues: CASSQRTTEAFF.

This chain uses TRBV7-2 with TRBJ2-2; weak D call: TRBD2 (5 bases). The germline CDR1 and CDR2 sequences are SGHTA and FQGNSA. The CDR3 consists of 19 residues. V lost 2 bases, J lost 1 base, and 20 bases lay in between. The CDR3 protein is CASSLNPPGASLNTGELFF. In DNA, the CDR3 is TGTGCCAGCAGCTTAAACCCCCCGGGTGCTAGCTTGAACACCGGGGAGCTGTTTTTT.

This clonotype was seen a handful of times. This chain joins TRBV20-1 and TRBJ2-1; D perhaps matches TRBD2 (6 bases). CDR3 length equals 14 residues. V lost 8 bases and J 0 bases, leaving 14 bases between the germline ends. The germline CDR1 and CDR2 sequences are DFQATT and SNEGSKA (reference sequence). For the CDR3, the DNA is TGCAGTTATAGCGGTGGGAGCTCCTACAATGAGCAGTTCTTC. This encodes CSYSGGSSYNEQFF.

This rearrangement joins TRBV5-1 to TRBJ1-1; 7 bases fit TRBD1. The germline V gene encodes CDR1 SGHRS and CDR2 YFSETQ. V was pared by 0 bases and J by 3 bases, with 2 bases of the junction left unmatched. CDR3 size: 14 residues. The CDR3 sequence: CASSLGGQYTEAFF. In nucleotides, the CDR3 is TGCGCCAGCAGCTTGGGGGGACAGTACACTGAAGCTTTCTTT.